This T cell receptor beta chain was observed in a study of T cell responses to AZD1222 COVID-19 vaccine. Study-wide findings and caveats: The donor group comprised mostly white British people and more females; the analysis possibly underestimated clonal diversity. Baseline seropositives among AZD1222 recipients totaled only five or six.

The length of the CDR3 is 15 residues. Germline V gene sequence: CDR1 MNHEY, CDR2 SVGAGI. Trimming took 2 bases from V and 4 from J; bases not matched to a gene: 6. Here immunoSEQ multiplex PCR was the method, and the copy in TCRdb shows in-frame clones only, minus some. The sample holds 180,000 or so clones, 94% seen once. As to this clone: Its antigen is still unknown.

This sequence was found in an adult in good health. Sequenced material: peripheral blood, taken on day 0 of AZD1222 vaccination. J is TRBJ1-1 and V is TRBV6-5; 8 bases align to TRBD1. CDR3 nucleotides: TGTGCCAGCAGTTACCCGACAGGGGACGGCACTGAAGCTTTCTTT. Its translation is CASSYPTGDGTEAFF.